The source of this TCR beta chain is a study of blood T cell repertoires in COVID-19. The overall study: Samples representing acute and convalescent COVID-19 were sourced from the United States, Italy and Spain. PBMCs, B-cell-depleted T cells, or T cells provided the cDNA or gDNA that made up the material.

Per the authors' pipeline: How many nucleated cells were present was estimated from reference gene primer amplification. Method: immunoSEQ multiplex PCR; TCRdb's copy keeps in-frame clones and lacks some. Clone size and V and J calls were adopted from that table, with D and trimming inferred from the DNA. The repertoire holds roughly 160,000 clones, with 84% as singletons. This CDR3 is built from 12 residues. Trimming removed 3 bases from V and 5 bases from J, with 5 bases in between. CDR1 is SEHNR and CDR2 is FQNEAQ in the germline V gene (reference sequence). This clone occurred a few times. The TCR comes from a man between 18 and 35 years old with active or convalescent COVID-19. The sample taken for sequencing was peripheral blood. This chain joins TRBV7-9 and TRBJ1-5, with D hard to call. This CDR3 is CASSFGDQPQHF. CDR3 sequence (DNA): TGTGCCAGCAGCTTCGGTGATCAGCCCCAGCATTTT. The whole variable domain, filled in from reference TRBV7-9 and TRBJ1-5, reads DTGVSQNPRHKITKRGQNVTFRCDPISEHNRLYWYRQTLGQGPEFLTYFQNEAQLEKSRLLSDRFSAERPKGSFSTLEIQRTEQGDSAMYLCASSFGDQPQHFGDGTRLSIL.